A selection of T cell receptor beta chains follows, all from one sample in a study of blood T cell repertoires in COVID-19. Data came from immunoSEQ multiplex PCR; TCRdb stores just in-frame clones and leaves some out. The profile shows about 73,000 clones, approximately 92% of them singletons. Material for sequencing was peripheral blood. Receptor source: an elderly man with acute or convalescent COVID-19. Both conserved end residues are part of each CDR3. The order of the fields is D gene, clone size, V gene, J gene, CDR3 DNA, CDR3 protein. A D gene is named only where the DNA matches it firmly. Size values are once, few and many counts, or a class for expanded clones, and some rows have none.

>TRBD2|once|TRBV3-1/TRBV3-2|TRBJ2-1
TGTGCCAGCAGCCCTCTTTATCGACTAGCGGGAGGCAATGAGCAGTTCTTC
CASSPLYRLAGGNEQFF
>TRBD1|.|TRBV5-1|TRBJ1-6
TGCGCCAGCAGTCCTGGACAGGGGGGATCACCCCTCCACTTT
CASSPGQGGSPLHF
>TRBD1|.|TRBV27|TRBJ1-2
TGTGCCAGCAGTTTCGCGGGACAGGGAGCTGGCTACACCTTC
CASSFAGQGAGYTF
>.|.|TRBV30|TRBJ2-3
TGTGCCTGGAATTCAGGGAGCACAGATACGCAGTATTTT
CAWNSGSTDTQYF
>TRBD1|once|TRBV5-6|TRBJ2-3
TGTGCCAGCAGCTGGGACGGGACAGGGAAGACAGATACGCAGTATTTT
CASSWDGTGKTDTQYF
>TRBD2|.|TRBV6-6|TRBJ2-1
TGTGCCAGCAGTACCCGACTAGCGGGTTACAATGAGCAGTTCTTC
CASSTRLAGYNEQFF
>TRBD2|.|TRBV2|TRBJ2-2
TGTGCCAGCACATTACTAGCGGGGGGGGCCGGGGAGCTGTTTTTT
CASTLLAGGAGELFF
>TRBD2|.|TRBV19|TRBJ2-1
TGTGCCAGTATGCGCGGGAGCTCCTACAATGAGCAGTTCTTC
CASMRGSSYNEQFF
>.|.|TRBV2|TRBJ2-3
TGTGCCAGCAGTCTGGACAGTGACACAGATACGCAGTATTTT
CASSLDSDTDTQYF
>TRBD2|.|TRBV5-1|TRBJ2-5
TGCGCCAGCAGCTTGGCCATGTATAGCGGGGATCAAGAGACCCAGTACTTC
CASSLAMYSGDQETQYF
>TRBD2|.|TRBV4-2|TRBJ2-1
TGTGCCAGCAGCCAAGAAAATGTTGGGACTAGCGGGGGTGTGGGAAATGAGCAGTTCTTC
CASSQENVGTSGGVGNEQFF
>.|once|TRBV7-3|TRBJ2-1
TGTGCCAGCAGCTTAGTTAGCTCCTACAATGAGCAGTTCTTC
CASSLVSSYNEQFF
>.|.|TRBV30|TRBJ1-3
TGTGCCTGGACAGGGGACGGAAACACCATATATTTT
CAWTGDGNTIYF